The clone carrying this T cell receptor (beta chain) appeared once. The data were produced by immunoSEQ multiplex PCR, yet TCRdb's version contains in-frame clones alone and is incomplete. The data contain about 150,000 clones, approximately 93% of them seen just once; the ten biggest clones take up approximately 6.1%. These data come from a study of control samples from healthy donors and cancer patients. This receptor was identified in a man aged 40-50 years in good health. Sequenced input: blood.

The CDR3 nucleotides read TGTGCCTGGAGTGCCCCCAGGGGCTACCCTAACTATGGCTACACCTTC. Protein sequence: CAWSAPRGYPNYGYTF. V usage is TRBV30 and J usage is TRBJ1-2, with D possibly being TRBD1 (6 bases). The CDR3 is 16 amino acids. Trimming removed 1 base at V and 0 bases at J, with 15 bases between. CDR1 and CDR2 (germline): GTSNPN, SVGIG (reference sequence).